This entry features one T cell receptor beta chain sequence. Its antigen is still unknown. The sample originates from a study of CD4 T cells in relation to SARS-CoV-2 and coronaviruses. Before the COVID-19 pandemic, during about 2011-2019, CD4+ T cells were taken from unexposed donors. After roughly ten days of culture, CD4+ T cells were isolated. The CDR3 has 14 amino acids. CDR1 is LGHNA, CDR2 YNFKEQ, per germline. Trimming removed 0 bases at V and 3 bases at J, with 9 bases between. Profiling relied on immunoSEQ multiplex PCR, and the TCRdb table lists in-frame clones only, not all of them. Of some 29,000 clones listed, about 76% are singletons.

Sample: CD4+ T cells from PBMCs, cultured in vitro. The sequence came from a human donor in good health. The chain is built from TRBV4-2 and TRBJ2-7; D is perhaps TRBD1 (5 bases). The DNA for the CDR3 is TGTGCCAGCAGCCAAGATTCCAGGGACTACGAGCAGTACTTC. Protein sequence: CASSQDSRDYEQYF.